This paragraph reports one TCR beta chain. The sample carries other DNA sequences with the same CDR3. This sample is part of a study of blood T cell repertoires in COVID-19. Study at large: COVID-19 samples, acute and convalescent, were from the United States, Italy and Spain. PBMCs, B-cell-depleted T cells, or T cells provided the cDNA or gDNA that made up the material.

The table came from immunoSEQ multiplex PCR; TCRdb's copy has only in-frame clones and leaves some out. The sample has about 300,000 clones; 80% to 95% are singletons. From germline, CDR1 is MNHEY and CDR2 SVGAGI. The J segment lost 5 bases and the V segment lost 4 bases, leaving 6 bases of the junction unmatched. CDR3 length: 15 amino acids. This TCR derives from a woman aged 25 to 39 who had recovered from COVID-19. The sample taken for sequencing was PBMCs or T cells enriched from blood (not recorded which). V gene TRBV6-5 combines with J gene TRBJ1-5; 9 nucleotides align to TRBD1. This CDR3 reads CASSSTGGAYQPQHF. The CDR3 bases are TGTGCCAGCAGTTCTACAGGGGGCGCGTATCAGCCCCAGCATTTT.